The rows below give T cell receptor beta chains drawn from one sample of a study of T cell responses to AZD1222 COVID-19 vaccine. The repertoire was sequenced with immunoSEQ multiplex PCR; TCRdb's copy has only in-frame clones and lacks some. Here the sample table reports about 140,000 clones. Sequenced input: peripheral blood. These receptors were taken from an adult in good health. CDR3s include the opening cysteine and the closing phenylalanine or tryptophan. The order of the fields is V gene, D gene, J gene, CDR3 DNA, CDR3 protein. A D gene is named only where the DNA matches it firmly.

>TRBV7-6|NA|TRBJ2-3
TGTGCCAGCAGCTTAGTTCCCGTAAGCACAGATACGCAGTATTTT
CASSLVPVSTDTQYF
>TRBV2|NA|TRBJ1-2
TGTGCCAGCAGTGAGCACAGGGATCCGAACGGCTACACCTTC
CASSEHRDPNGYTF
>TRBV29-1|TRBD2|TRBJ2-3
TGCAGCGTCGGACTAGCGGGGAGCACAGATACGCAGTATTTT
CSVGLAGSTDTQYF
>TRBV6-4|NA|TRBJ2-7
TGTGCCAGCAGTGACTCGAACCGCCCCAGCTCCTACGAGCAGTACTTC
CASSDSNRPSSYEQYF
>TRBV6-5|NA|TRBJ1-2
TGTGCCAGCAGGGGCACCGGACAGCACTATGGCTACACCTTC
CASRGTGQHYGYTF
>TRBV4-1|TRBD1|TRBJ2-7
TGCGCCAGCAGCCAAACCGGGACAGGTATTTACGAGCAGTACTTC
CASSQTGTGIYEQYF
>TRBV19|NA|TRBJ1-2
TGTGCCAGTAGTAAAATAAGGACACAGGGTAGGGATGGCTACACCTTC
CASSKIRTQGRDGYTF
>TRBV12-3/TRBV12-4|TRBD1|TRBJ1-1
TGTGCCAGCAGGCGGCTAGGGACAGTTGAAGCTTTCTTT
CASRRLGTVEAFF
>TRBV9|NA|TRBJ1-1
TGTGCCAGCGGACCGACGGGGTTGAACACTGAAGCTTTCTTT
CASGPTGLNTEAFF
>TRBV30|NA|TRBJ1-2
TGTGCCTGGAGTGTAACCACCTATGGCTACACCTTC
CAWSVTTYGYTF
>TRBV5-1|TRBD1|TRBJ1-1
TGCGCCAGCAGCAGGGACAGGGCGTACACTGAAGCTTTCTTT
CASSRDRAYTEAFF
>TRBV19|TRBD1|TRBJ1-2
TGTGCCAGTAGTATTGCGGCAGGGGGCGCCTCTAACTATGGCTACACCTTC
CASSIAAGGASNYGYTF
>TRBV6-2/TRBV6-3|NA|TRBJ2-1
TGTGCCAGCAGTTACTCCACAGTTTACAATGAGCAGTTCTTC
CASSYSTVYNEQFF
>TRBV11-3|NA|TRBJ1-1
TGTGCCAGCAGCTTCGGGACGAACACTGAAGCTTTCTTT
CASSFGTNTEAFF
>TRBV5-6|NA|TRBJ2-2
TGTGCCAGCAGCTTGGGTCTCCGCTCGACCGGGGAGCTGTTTTTT
CASSLGLRSTGELFF
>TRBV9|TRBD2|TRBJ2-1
TGTGCCAGCAGCGCCGGCGGGGGGGCCTCCTACAATGAGCAGTTCTTC
CASSAGGGASYNEQFF
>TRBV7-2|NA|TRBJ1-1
TGTGCCAGCAGTCTACAGGGTTTTGAAGCTTTCTTT
CASSLQGFEAFF
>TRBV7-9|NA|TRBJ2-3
TGTGCCAGCAGACCAACAGGAGATACGCAGTATTTT
CASRPTGDTQYF
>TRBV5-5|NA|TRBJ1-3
TGTGCCAGCAGCTTGTACGTCGCGCCGAGCTCTGGAAACACCATATATTTT
CASSLYVAPSSGNTIYF
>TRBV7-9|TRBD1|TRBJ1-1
TGTGCCAGCAGCCCGCCGACAGGGTATGACACTGAAGCTTTCTTT
CASSPPTGYDTEAFF
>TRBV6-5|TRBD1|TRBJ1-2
TGTGCCAGCAGTTACCCGGAAGGACAGGGTAACTATGGCTACACCTTC
CASSYPEGQGNYGYTF
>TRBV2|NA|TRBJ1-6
TGTGCCAGCAGGAAACAGACGCCCAATAATTCACCCCTCCACTTT
CASRKQTPNNSPLHF
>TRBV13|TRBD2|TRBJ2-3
TGTGCCAGCAGCCCTGGGGGTAGCGGGGGGCCAGGAGATACGCAGTATTTT
CASSPGGSGGPGDTQYF
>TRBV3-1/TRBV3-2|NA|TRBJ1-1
TGTGCCAGCAGCCGGGACACGGGCGCTGAAGCTTTCTTT
CASSRDTGAEAFF
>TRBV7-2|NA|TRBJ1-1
TGTGCCAGCAGCTTAGGGGGGACGGGGAACACTGAAGCTTTCTTT
CASSLGGTGNTEAFF
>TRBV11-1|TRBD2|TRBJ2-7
TGTGCCAGCAGCTTACTAGCGGGGGGCCCATCCTACGAGCAGTACTTC
CASSLLAGGPSYEQYF